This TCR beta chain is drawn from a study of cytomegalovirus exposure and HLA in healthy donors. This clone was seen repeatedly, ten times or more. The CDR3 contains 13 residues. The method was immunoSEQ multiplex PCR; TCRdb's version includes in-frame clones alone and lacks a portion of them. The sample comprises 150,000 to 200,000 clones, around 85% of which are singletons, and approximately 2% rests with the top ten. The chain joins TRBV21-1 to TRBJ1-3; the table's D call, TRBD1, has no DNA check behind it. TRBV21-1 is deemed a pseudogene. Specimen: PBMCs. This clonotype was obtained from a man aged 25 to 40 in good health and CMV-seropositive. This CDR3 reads CATPISSGNTIYF. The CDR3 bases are TGTGCCACCCCCATCAGCTCTGGAAACACCATATATTTT.